The clone carrying this T cell receptor (beta chain) was seen at least ten times. The study excluded patients with other autoimmune diseases, uncontrolled infections, pregnancy or lactation. Sampling approximately 10 ml of fresh peripheral blood provided the PBMCs. The sample belongs to a study of Graves' ophthalmopathy and Graves' hyperthyroidism. The study amplified TCR beta CDR3 regions using RNA transcripts. First-round RT-PCR employed HTBI primers, with a second-round multiplex PCR after it. TCRdb fed the multiplex PCR reads into MiXCR, producing one record per CDR3 protein. The sample comprises approximately 640,000 distinct CDR3 sequences, about 40% of which are singletons, and roughly 3.5% rests with the top ten. Sequences were obtained from peripheral blood. The TCR originated in an adult man with Graves' ophthalmopathy.

CDR3 bases: TGTGCCAGCAGGGCAGGAGGAGCGGGGGCCTACGAGCAGTACTTC. Translation gives CASRAGGAGAYEQYF. The chain has TRBV7-2 and TRBJ2-7; 8 positions agree with TRBD2. The CDR3 has 15 residues. The germline gives CDR1 SGHTA, CDR2 FQGNSA. J gave up 2 bases and V 6 bases, and 9 bases lay outside the gene matches.